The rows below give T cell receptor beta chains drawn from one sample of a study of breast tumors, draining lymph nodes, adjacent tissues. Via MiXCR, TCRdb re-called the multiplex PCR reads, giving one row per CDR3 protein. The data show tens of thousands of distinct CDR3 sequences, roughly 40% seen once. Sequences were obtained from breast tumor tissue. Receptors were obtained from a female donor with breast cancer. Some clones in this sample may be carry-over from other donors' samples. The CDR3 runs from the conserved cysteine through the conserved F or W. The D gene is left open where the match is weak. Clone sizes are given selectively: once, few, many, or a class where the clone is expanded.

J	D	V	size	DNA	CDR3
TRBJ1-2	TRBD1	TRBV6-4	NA	TGTGCCAGCAGTGCTGCGACAGGGTATGGCTACACCTTC	CASSAATGYGYTF
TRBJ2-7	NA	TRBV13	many	TGTGCCAGCAGCCCTGACCCGTTCGGGGACGCCTTCCCTTATGGGAACGAGCAGTACTTC	CASSPDPFGDAFPYGNEQYF
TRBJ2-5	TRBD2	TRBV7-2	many	TGTGCCAGCAACGAATGGGCGGGAGGGGATCGGGAGACCCAGTACTTC	CASNEWAGGDRETQYF
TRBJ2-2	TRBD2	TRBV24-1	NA	TGTGCCACCAGTGACCAGTCTTTAGCGGGAGCGAACACCGGGGAGCTGTTTTTT	CATSDQSLAGANTGELFF
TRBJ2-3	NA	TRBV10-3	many	TGTGCCTCCCGCCGGCCAGAAAGCACAGATACGCAGTATTTT	CASRRPESTDTQYF
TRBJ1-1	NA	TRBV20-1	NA	TGCAGTGCTAAGGACCGGGACGGACACTTCTTT	CSAKDRDGHFF
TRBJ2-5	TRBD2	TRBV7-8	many	TGTGCCAGCAGCCCGGGACTAGCGGGAACAAAGACCCAGTACTTC	CASSPGLAGTKTQYF
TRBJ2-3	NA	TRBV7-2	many	TGTGCCAGCAGCCGGGGCCGGGGTACGCAGTATTTT	CASSRGRGTQYF
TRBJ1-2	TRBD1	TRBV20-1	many	TGCAGTGCTAGAGACGGGACAGGGGTCGGCTACACCTTC	CSARDGTGVGYTF
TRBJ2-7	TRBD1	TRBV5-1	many	TGCGCCAGCAGCCCCCGACAGGGCTACGAGCAGTACTTC	CASSPRQGYEQYF
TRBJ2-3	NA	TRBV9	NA	TGTGCCAGCAGCGGTGGGACTCCCGGTTTCACAGATACGCAGTATTTT	CASSGGTPGFTDTQYF
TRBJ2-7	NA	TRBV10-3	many	TGTGCCGGCATCTACGAGCAGTACTTC	CAGIYEQYF
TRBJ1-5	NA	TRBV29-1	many	TGCAGCGCCTCCGGGGGGGAGGGTCAGCCCCAGCATTTT	CSASGGEGQPQHF
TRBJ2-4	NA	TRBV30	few	TGTGCCTGGAGTGTGTCCTTAGGGGGAGTGAACATTCAGTACTTC	CAWSVSLGGVNIQYF
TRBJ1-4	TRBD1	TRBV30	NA	TGTGCCTGGAACAGGGGGGATGAAAAACTGTTTTTT	CAWNRGDEKLFF
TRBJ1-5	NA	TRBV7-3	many	TGTGCCAGCAGCTTGGTAGGGTCGGGCCCCCAGCATTTT	CASSLVGSGPQHF
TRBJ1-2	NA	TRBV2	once	TGCGCCAGCAGTGAGGGGACAAGAGTTAACTATGGCTACACCTTC	CASSEGTRVNYGYTF
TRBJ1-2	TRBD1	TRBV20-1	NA	TGCAGTGCTCACGAGACAGGGTCGAACTATGGCTACACCTTC	CSAHETGSNYGYTF
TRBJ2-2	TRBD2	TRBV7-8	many	TGTGCCAGCAGCGCGCGGACCCGACTAGCGGGAGAAAACCCCGGGGAGCTGTTTTTT	CASSARTRLAGENPGELFF
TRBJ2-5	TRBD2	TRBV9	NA	TGTGCCAGCAGCCTATCCGGACTAGCGGGACCCACGTACCAAGAGACCCAGTACTTC	CASSLSGLAGPTYQETQYF
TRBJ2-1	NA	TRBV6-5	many	TGTGCCAGCAAACGGGACTGGGGTTTGTATGAGCAGTTCTTC	CASKRDWGLYEQFF
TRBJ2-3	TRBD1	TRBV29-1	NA	TGCAGCGCGGGACAGGGAGGGTGGAATGAGCAGTATTTT	CSAGQGGWNEQYF
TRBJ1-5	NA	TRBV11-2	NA	TGTGCCAGCAGCCCCCGGGCCAGAGAGGGCGAGCATTTT	CASSPRAREGEHF
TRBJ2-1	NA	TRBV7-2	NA	TGTGCCAGCAGCCCACTCTGGTCCAGCAGCATCCTGGACAGCTACAATGAGCAGTTCTTC	CASSPLWSSSILDSYNEQFF
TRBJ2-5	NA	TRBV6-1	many	TGTGCCAGCAGTGAAAGCTGGGGGGAGGAGACCCAGTACTTC	CASSESWGEETQYF
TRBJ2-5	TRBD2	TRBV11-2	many	TGTGCCAGCAGACCCGGAAGCGGGAGGTCCCAAGAGACCCAGTACTTC	CASRPGSGRSQETQYF
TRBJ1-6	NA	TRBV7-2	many	TGTGCCAGCAGCTCAGGATCGAATTCACCCCTCCACTTT	CASSSGSNSPLHF